This is a list of T cell receptor beta chains from one sample in a study of cytomegalovirus exposure and HLA in healthy donors. Libraries were prepared by immunoSEQ multiplex PCR; TCRdb keeps only in-frame clonotypes and omits some of them. Of 210,000 or so clones listed, roughly 80% are singletons. The sequencing input was PBMCs. The origin of the receptors is a middle-aged man in good health and CMV-seronegative. CDR3s include the opening cysteine and the closing phenylalanine or tryptophan. The D gene is left open where the match is weak. Part of the rows lack a size; the others show once, few, many or a class for expanded clones.

>.|TRBV5-6|.|TRBJ1-6
TGTGCCAGCAGCTCAGACGGGACACCTTCACCCCTCCACTTT
CASSSDGTPSPLHF
>TRBD1|TRBV7-8|.|TRBJ1-4
TGTGCCAGCAGCTTTAAATCGGGACAGGGATTGGCAAAACTGTTTTTT
CASSFKSGQGLAKLFF
>.|TRBV14|.|TRBJ2-1
TGTGCCAGCAGCCAGTCACTAAACAATGAGCAGTTCTTC
CASSQSLNNEQFF
>.|TRBV29-1|.|TRBJ1-4
TGCAGCGTTGGTACAGGGACTAATGAAAAACTGTTTTTT
CSVGTGTNEKLFF
>.|TRBV9|.|TRBJ1-4
TGTGCCAGCAGCCCCTTCCCCTCGGGGGAAAAACTGTTTTTT
CASSPFPSGEKLFF
>.|TRBV30|.|TRBJ2-1
TGTGCCTGGCAACTAGCAACGAATGAGCAGTTCTTC
CAWQLATNEQFF
>.|TRBV2|.|TRBJ1-5
TGTGCCAGCAGTGAGACCAGGTATAGCAATCAGCCCCAGCATTTT
CASSETRYSNQPQHF
>TRBD1|TRBV7-2|.|TRBJ2-5
TGTGCCAGCAGCTCTTTAGGGGGCATGGAGACCCAGTACTTC
CASSSLGGMETQYF
>.|TRBV7-8|.|TRBJ2-7
TGTGCCAGCAGCCTCCGTGACCAGGCCGAGCAGTACTTC
CASSLRDQAEQYF
>.|TRBV12-5|.|TRBJ2-1
TGTGCTAGTGCCCAAACGACAGGCCTCCGCATCGAGGTTTCCAATGAGCAGTTCTTC
CASAQTTGLRIEVSNEQFF
>.|TRBV18|.|TRBJ2-2
TGTGCCAGCTCACTCTTCGAAGGGGTCGGCACCGGGGAGCTGTTTTTT
CASSLFEGVGTGELFF
>TRBD2|TRBV4-1|.|TRBJ2-5
TGCGCCAGCAGCCAAGTAGCGGGGGGACGCCAAGAGACCCAGTACTTC
CASSQVAGGRQETQYF
>TRBD2|TRBV7-2|few|TRBJ2-7
TGTGCCAGCAGTCCCGGGACTAGAACCTACGAGCAGTACTTC
CASSPGTRTYEQYF
>TRBD2|TRBV4-3|.|TRBJ2-3
TGCGCCAGCAGCCAAGAGTGGTCTAGCGGGGATGCAGATACGCAGTATTTT
CASSQEWSSGDADTQYF
>TRBD2|TRBV18|.|TRBJ2-1
TGTGCCAGCTCTCTTTATCAGCTGGCGGGAGGGCCGAATTACAATGAGCAGTTCTTC
CASSLYQLAGGPNYNEQFF
>TRBD1|TRBV6-6|.|TRBJ1-5
TGTGCCAGCAGTTACGACAGGGACCGCCAGCCCCAGCATTTT
CASSYDRDRQPQHF
>TRBD1|TRBV9|.|TRBJ2-1
TGTGCCAGCAGCGTAGGTTCAGGGGGTTACAATGAGCAGTTCTTC
CASSVGSGGYNEQFF
>.|TRBV7-2|.|TRBJ2-7
TGTGCCAGCAGCCCCTCGAGCTCCTACGAGCAGTACTTC
CASSPSSSYEQYF
>.|TRBV28|once|TRBJ2-3
TGTGCCAGCAGCTTCAGGGTCCGGGTCGTAGATACGCAGTATTTT
CASSFRVRVVDTQYF
>TRBD2|TRBV27|.|TRBJ2-1
TGTGCCAGCAGTTTATTGGGGGTAGCTAGTGGGGGGGCCTACAATGAGCAGTTCTTC
CASSLLGVASGGAYNEQFF
>.|TRBV9|.|TRBJ2-5
TGTGCCAGCAGCGTCGGTAGCCCCCAAGAGACCCAGTACTTC
CASSVGSPQETQYF
>TRBD1|TRBV10-3|.|TRBJ2-7
TGTGCCATCAGCCCGGACAGGGATAACGAGCAGTACTTC
CAISPDRDNEQYF
>.|TRBV19|.|TRBJ1-6
TGTGCCAGTAGGGGATCAGACCAACGGGGGCCCCTCCACTTT
CASRGSDQRGPLHF
>.|TRBV2|.|TRBJ1-4
TGTGCCAGCAGTGAAGGACAGGCTGAAAAACTGTTTTTT
CASSEGQAEKLFF
>.|TRBV5-1|few|TRBJ1-2
TGCGCCAGCAGCCGGGAGGACAGAGGGCGAGGACATGGCTACACCTTC
CASSREDRGRGHGYTF
>.|TRBV28|few|TRBJ2-7
TGTGCCAGCAGCCCCGCCGTAGACAGGGAGCAGTACTTC
CASSPAVDREQYF
>.|TRBV7-9|.|TRBJ2-1
TGTGCCAGCAGCTACTACTCCTACAATGAGCAGTTCTTC
CASSYYSYNEQFF
>TRBD1|TRBV27|.|TRBJ1-4
TGTGCCAGCCGCGGACAGGGATATAAACTGTTTTTT
CASRGQGYKLFF
>.|TRBV27|.|TRBJ2-1
TGTGCCAGCATGGGGGGGGCGGGCAATGAGCAGTTCTTC
CASMGGAGNEQFF
>.|TRBV7-3|once|TRBJ2-1
TGTGCCAGCAGCTTAACGGGGAGATCAATCGTCAATGAGCAGTTCTTC
CASSLTGRSIVNEQFF
>.|TRBV5-1|once|TRBJ1-4
TGCGCCAGCAGCTTGGTCCCGACAGGAACTAATGAAAAACTGTTTTTT
CASSLVPTGTNEKLFF
>.|TRBV7-2|few|TRBJ1-1
TGTGCCAGCAGTCGAGAACAGGGGAACACTGAAGCTTTCTTT
CASSREQGNTEAFF
>.|TRBV7-3|.|TRBJ1-4
TGTGCCAGCAGCTCCCAGGGAGGATTCGAAAAACTGTTTTTT
CASSSQGGFEKLFF
>TRBD1|TRBV20-1|.|TRBJ2-7
TGCAGTGCTGACAGGGGGTACGAGCAGTACTTC
CSADRGYEQYF
>TRBD1|TRBV15|.|TRBJ2-1
TGTGCCACCACTCAGGACAGGGCGAATGAGCAGTTCTTC
CATTQDRANEQFF
>.|TRBV18|.|TRBJ1-2
TGTGCCAGCTCAGAACAGGGTGGCTCCAACTATGGCTACACCTTC
CASSEQGGSNYGYTF
>TRBD1|TRBV7-6|.|TRBJ2-1
TGTGCCAGCAGCTTAGTTGGGACAGGGGTTTACAATGAGCAGTTCTTC
CASSLVGTGVYNEQFF
>.|TRBV5-4|few|TRBJ1-1
TGTGCCAGCAGCTTCGGGGGGGCCCAGAACACTGAAGCTTTCTTT
CASSFGGAQNTEAFF
>TRBD2|TRBV27|.|TRBJ2-3
TGTGCCAGCGGGCGAGCGGGGGCCCTCCTCGGAGATACGCAGTATTTT
CASGRAGALLGDTQYF
>TRBD1|TRBV5-1|.|TRBJ2-5
TGCGCCAGCAGCTTGGGACAGGGACAAGAGACCCAGTACTTC
CASSLGQGQETQYF